This is a list of T cell receptor beta chains from one sample in a study of T-cell memory formation after mild COVID-19. TCRdb ran MiXCR on the 5' RACE reads and lists one entry per CDR3 protein. The sample records around 440,000 distinct CDR3 sequences, about 20% being singletons. Sequencing input: PBMCs or a T cell subset sorted from them (not recorded which). These TCRs come from an adult woman who had mild COVID-19 (a few samples of this study predate the infection). Cell type and time point are not known. Each CDR3 is given with its conserved first and last residue. D genes are given only for firm matches. Clone sizes are given selectively: once, few, many, or a class where the clone is expanded.

d_gene: TRBD2
v_gene: TRBV3-1
j_gene: TRBJ2-1
len: 14
abundance: .
CDR3nt: TGTGCCAGCAGCCAAGTTAATAGCGGGGGGAAGCAGTTCTTC
CDR3aa: CASSQVNSGGKQFF

d_gene: TRBD1
v_gene: TRBV12-3/TRBV12-4
j_gene: TRBJ1-2
len: 15
abundance: .
CDR3nt: TGTGCCAGCAGTTCCGGGACAGGGGTGACCTATGGCTACACCTTC
CDR3aa: CASSSGTGVTYGYTF

d_gene: TRBD1
v_gene: TRBV12-3/TRBV12-4
j_gene: TRBJ1-2
len: 13
abundance: .
CDR3nt: TGTGCCAGCAGTTTAGCGACAGGGGTCGGCTACACCTTC
CDR3aa: CASSLATGVGYTF

d_gene: TRBD1
v_gene: TRBV4-1
j_gene: TRBJ2-1
len: 14
abundance: many
CDR3nt: TGCGCCAGCAGCCAACAGGGGGAATACAATGAGCAGTTCTTC
CDR3aa: CASSQQGEYNEQFF

d_gene: TRBD1
v_gene: TRBV12-3/TRBV12-4
j_gene: TRBJ1-4
len: 15
abundance: few
CDR3nt: TGTGCCAGCAGTGACTTTGGGACAGGAAATGAAAAACTGTTTTTT
CDR3aa: CASSDFGTGNEKLFF

d_gene: TRBD2
v_gene: TRBV20-1
j_gene: TRBJ2-1
len: 13
abundance: few
CDR3nt: TGCAGTGCTAGAGCGGGGGGGGCGTATGAGCAGTTCTTC
CDR3aa: CSARAGGAYEQFF

d_gene: .
v_gene: TRBV24-1
j_gene: TRBJ2-6
len: 16
abundance: .
CDR3nt: TGTGCCACCAGTGAATTGACGGGCCCTGGGGCCAACGTCCTGACTTTC
CDR3aa: CATSELTGPGANVLTF

d_gene: .
v_gene: TRBV6-1
j_gene: TRBJ1-2
len: 16
abundance: .
CDR3nt: TGTGCCAGCAGTGAAGCGCATCCGGGGACTAACTATGGCTACACCTTC
CDR3aa: CASSEAHPGTNYGYTF

d_gene: .
v_gene: TRBV6-2/TRBV6-3
j_gene: TRBJ2-7
len: 13
abundance: .
CDR3nt: TGTGCCAGCAGTTACCTCCCGGCCTACGAGCAGTACTTC
CDR3aa: CASSYLPAYEQYF

d_gene: .
v_gene: TRBV20-1
j_gene: TRBJ1-2
len: 16
abundance: few
CDR3nt: TGCAGTGCTTGGCTGGATGGTACAGGGATTCACTATGGCTACACCTTC
CDR3aa: CSAWLDGTGIHYGYTF

d_gene: .
v_gene: TRBV7-2
j_gene: TRBJ2-7
len: 16
abundance: .
CDR3nt: TGTGCCAGCAGCACCCAGGGGGGGGCCCTCTTGTACGAGCAGTACTTC
CDR3aa: CASSTQGGALLYEQYF

d_gene: TRBD1
v_gene: TRBV12-3/TRBV12-4
j_gene: TRBJ1-1
len: 13
abundance: many
CDR3nt: TGTGCCAGCAGTTTTGGGGACAGCACTGAAGCTTTCTTT
CDR3aa: CASSFGDSTEAFF

d_gene: TRBD2
v_gene: TRBV6-2/TRBV6-3
j_gene: TRBJ2-7
len: 14
abundance: .
CDR3nt: TGTGCCAGCAGTTACGGCCTAGCGGGATACGAGCAGTACTTC
CDR3aa: CASSYGLAGYEQYF

d_gene: TRBD1
v_gene: TRBV20-1
j_gene: TRBJ1-2
len: 14
abundance: .
CDR3nt: TGCAGTGCTAGAGTTGGGACAGCTAACTATGGCTACACCTTC
CDR3aa: CSARVGTANYGYTF

d_gene: .
v_gene: TRBV5-1
j_gene: TRBJ2-7
len: 16
abundance: .
CDR3nt: TGCGCCAGCAGCTATGCCTCGGAGCGGACCTCCTACGAGCAGTACTTC
CDR3aa: CASSYASERTSYEQYF

d_gene: .
v_gene: TRBV5-6
j_gene: TRBJ2-5
len: 12
abundance: many
CDR3nt: TGTGCCAGCAGCTTAGGTCCCCAGACCCAGTACTTC
CDR3aa: CASSLGPQTQYF

d_gene: TRBD2
v_gene: TRBV5-1
j_gene: TRBJ2-1
len: 16
abundance: .
CDR3nt: TGCGCCAGCAGCCCTAACGGGGCTAGCGGGTACAATGAGCAGTTCTTC
CDR3aa: CASSPNGASGYNEQFF

d_gene: TRBD2
v_gene: TRBV7-2
j_gene: TRBJ2-3
len: 16
abundance: .
CDR3nt: TGTGCCAGCAGCCATGGAGCGGGGGTGGGGAGAGATACGCAGTATTTT
CDR3aa: CASSHGAGVGRDTQYF

d_gene: .
v_gene: TRBV7-2
j_gene: TRBJ2-2
len: 15
abundance: .
CDR3nt: TGTGCCAGCAGCTTAATGTGGCTGAACACCGGGGAGCTGTTTTTT
CDR3aa: CASSLMWLNTGELFF

d_gene: .
v_gene: TRBV30
j_gene: TRBJ1-5
len: 15
abundance: few
CDR3nt: TGTGCCTGGAGTGTAGTTTCATTGAGGTATCAGCCCCAGCATTTT
CDR3aa: CAWSVVSLRYQPQHF

d_gene: TRBD2
v_gene: TRBV27
j_gene: TRBJ2-7
len: 19
abundance: .
CDR3nt: TGTGCCAGCAGTTTATTTGGGACTAGCGGGAGGGACTTCTATTACGAGCAGTACTTC
CDR3aa: CASSLFGTSGRDFYYEQYF

d_gene: TRBD2
v_gene: TRBV11-2
j_gene: TRBJ2-1
len: 16
abundance: few
CDR3nt: TGTGCCAGCAGCTTAGGCAGGTCGGGAGGGCGCAATGAGCAGTTCTTC
CDR3aa: CASSLGRSGGRNEQFF

d_gene: .
v_gene: TRBV3-1
j_gene: TRBJ2-3
len: 12
abundance: many
CDR3nt: TGTGCCAGCACCAGCCTGGCAGATACGCAGTATTTT
CDR3aa: CASTSLADTQYF

d_gene: .
v_gene: TRBV6-5
j_gene: TRBJ2-7
len: 14
abundance: .
CDR3nt: TGTGCCAGCAGTTACAGGTACAGGGAGTACGAGCAGTACTTC
CDR3aa: CASSYRYREYEQYF

d_gene: .
v_gene: TRBV5-6
j_gene: TRBJ1-1
len: 13
abundance: .
CDR3nt: TGTGCCAGCAGCTTGGGAGGAGGCCCTGAAGCTTTCTTT
CDR3aa: CASSLGGGPEAFF

d_gene: .
v_gene: TRBV20-1
j_gene: TRBJ2-1
len: 15
abundance: .
CDR3nt: TGCAGTGCTAACCACAACGAGGTCTCCTACAATGAGCAGTTCTTC
CDR3aa: CSANHNEVSYNEQFF

d_gene: .
v_gene: TRBV6-5
j_gene: TRBJ2-7
len: 15
abundance: few
CDR3nt: TGTGCCAGCAGTGAACCGGGACTCTCTGGCTACGAGCAGTACTTC
CDR3aa: CASSEPGLSGYEQYF

d_gene: .
v_gene: TRBV7-3
j_gene: TRBJ2-2
len: 15
abundance: .
CDR3nt: TGTGCCTCTAAGGCTCAGGGCAGTAACACCGGGGAGCTGTTTTTT
CDR3aa: CASKAQGSNTGELFF

d_gene: TRBD2
v_gene: TRBV14
j_gene: TRBJ2-5
len: 19
abundance: .
CDR3nt: TGTGCCAGCAGCCAAGATTGGCTAGCGGGAGGGCCTGATCAAGAGACCCAGTACTTC
CDR3aa: CASSQDWLAGGPDQETQYF

d_gene: .
v_gene: TRBV7-2
j_gene: TRBJ1-1
len: 14
abundance: .
CDR3nt: TGTGCCAGCAGCTCCGGCCGGGCGAACACTGAAGCTTTCTTT
CDR3aa: CASSSGRANTEAFF

d_gene: TRBD1
v_gene: TRBV5-6
j_gene: TRBJ2-6
len: 15
abundance: few
CDR3nt: TGTGCCTCGAGGACAGGCCACTCTGGGGCCAACGTCCTGACTTTC
CDR3aa: CASRTGHSGANVLTF

d_gene: .
v_gene: TRBV27
j_gene: TRBJ2-5
len: 15
abundance: few
CDR3nt: TGTGCCAGCAGTTTTGGGCTATCCCCAAGAGAGACCCAGTACTTC
CDR3aa: CASSFGLSPRETQYF

d_gene: .
v_gene: TRBV29-1
j_gene: TRBJ1-1
len: 14
abundance: many
CDR3nt: TGCAGCGTGGTCGCGACCGGCGTGAACACTGAAGCTTTCTTT
CDR3aa: CSVVATGVNTEAFF

d_gene: .
v_gene: TRBV2
j_gene: TRBJ1-1
len: 14
abundance: .
CDR3nt: TGTGCCACCAAAGAGGGGGGAAGTTTCACTGAAGCTTTCTTT
CDR3aa: CATKEGGSFTEAFF

d_gene: .
v_gene: TRBV15
j_gene: TRBJ2-1
len: 16
abundance: .
CDR3nt: TGTGCCACCAGCGTAGTCAGGGAATTCAACTACAATGAGCAGTTCTTC
CDR3aa: CATSVVREFNYNEQFF

d_gene: .
v_gene: TRBV3-1
j_gene: TRBJ1-2
len: 17
abundance: few
CDR3nt: TGTGCCAGCAGCCACGCCTCCTCTAACACACAGGACTATGGCTACACCTTC
CDR3aa: CASSHASSNTQDYGYTF

d_gene: .
v_gene: TRBV7-9
j_gene: TRBJ2-7
len: 12
abundance: few
CDR3nt: TGTGCCAGCAGCTTAGCGTCGGGCAGGGCCAACTTC
CDR3aa: CASSLASGRANF

d_gene: TRBD1
v_gene: TRBV5-6
j_gene: TRBJ2-3
len: 18
abundance: few
CDR3nt: TGTGCCAGCAGCTTGTATCGGCACAGGGGGCTCCGCACAGATACGCAGTATTTT
CDR3aa: CASSLYRHRGLRTDTQYF

d_gene: TRBD1
v_gene: TRBV5-1
j_gene: TRBJ1-4
len: 15
abundance: .
CDR3nt: TGCGCCAGCAGCCGAGCACAGGGGGCTAATGAAAAACTGTTTTTT
CDR3aa: CASSRAQGANEKLFF

d_gene: TRBD2
v_gene: TRBV3-1
j_gene: TRBJ2-5
len: 16
abundance: few
CDR3nt: TGTGCCAGCAGCCAAGAATGGTTAGCGGGGACGGAGACCCAGTACTTC
CDR3aa: CASSQEWLAGTETQYF